This T cell receptor beta chain was retrieved from a study of blood T cell repertoires in COVID-19. Study overall: Acute and convalescent COVID-19 samples came from the United States, Italy and Spain. T cells, B-cell-depleted T cells, or PBMCs supplied cDNA or gDNA.

Source study methods: From reference gene primer amplification, estimates of nucleated cell counts were derived. Measured with immunoSEQ multiplex PCR; TCRdb has only the in-frame clones, and not every one. V and J calls and clone size are as listed in that table; D and trimming were resolved from the DNA. The sample has 50,000 or so clones, roughly four fifths seen once. The CDR3 totals 14 residues. Germline CDR1 is SGHAT and CDR2 is FQNNGV. V gave up 3 bases and J gave up 5 bases; unmatched junction bases: 6. The J gene is TRBJ2-7, the V gene TRBV11-2, with 8 bases identical to TRBD1. Sequenced sample: peripheral blood. This clonotype was sampled from a man between 35 and 55 years old with acute or convalescent COVID-19. The CDR3 DNA reads as TGTGCCAGCAGCTTTGGACAGGGAGGAGACGAGCAGTACTTC. It is translated as CASSFGQGGDEQYF.